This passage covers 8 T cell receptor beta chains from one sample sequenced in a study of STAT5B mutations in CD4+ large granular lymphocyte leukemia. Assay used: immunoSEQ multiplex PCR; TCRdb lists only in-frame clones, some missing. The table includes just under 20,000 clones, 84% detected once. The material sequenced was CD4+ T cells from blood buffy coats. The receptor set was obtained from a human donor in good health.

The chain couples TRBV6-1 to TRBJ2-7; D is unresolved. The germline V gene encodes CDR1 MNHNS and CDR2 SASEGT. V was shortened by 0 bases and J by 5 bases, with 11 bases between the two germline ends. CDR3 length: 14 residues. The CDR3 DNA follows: TGTGCCAGCAGTGAAGCGGACGGCTTCCACGAGCAGTACTTC. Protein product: CASSEADGFHEQYF.

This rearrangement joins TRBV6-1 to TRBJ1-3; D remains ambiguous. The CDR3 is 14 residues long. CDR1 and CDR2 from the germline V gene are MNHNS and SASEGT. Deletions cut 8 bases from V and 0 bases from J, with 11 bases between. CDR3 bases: TGTGCCAGCGGGTTTAGTAACTCTGGAAACACCATATATTTT. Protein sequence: CASGFSNSGNTIYF.

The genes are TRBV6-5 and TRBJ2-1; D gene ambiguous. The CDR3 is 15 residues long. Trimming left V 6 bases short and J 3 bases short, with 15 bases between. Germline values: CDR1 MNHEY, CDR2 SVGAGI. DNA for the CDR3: TGTGCCAGCAGGGTCGTGTGGGAAAGCTACAATGAGCAGTTCTTC. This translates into CASRVVWESYNEQFF.

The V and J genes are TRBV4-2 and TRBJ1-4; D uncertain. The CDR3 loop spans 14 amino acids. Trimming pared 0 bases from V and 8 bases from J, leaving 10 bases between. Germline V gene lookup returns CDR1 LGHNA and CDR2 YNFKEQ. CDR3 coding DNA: TGTGCCAGCAGCCAAGATCAGGATGGGGAAAAACTGTTTTTT. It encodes CASSQDQDGEKLFF.

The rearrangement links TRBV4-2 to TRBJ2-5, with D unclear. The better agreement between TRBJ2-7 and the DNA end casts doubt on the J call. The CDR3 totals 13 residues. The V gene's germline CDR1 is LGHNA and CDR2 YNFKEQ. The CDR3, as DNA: TGTGCCAGCAGCCAAGATAACGCGTACGAGCAGTACTTC. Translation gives CASSQDNAYEQYF.

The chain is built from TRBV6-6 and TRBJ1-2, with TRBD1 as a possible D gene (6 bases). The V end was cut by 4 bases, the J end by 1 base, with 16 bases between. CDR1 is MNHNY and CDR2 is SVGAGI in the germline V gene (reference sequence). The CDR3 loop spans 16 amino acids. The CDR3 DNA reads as TGTGCCAGCAGTTCAGGGACAAGGGCTCTTAACTATGGCTACACCTTC. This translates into CASSSGTRALNYGYTF.

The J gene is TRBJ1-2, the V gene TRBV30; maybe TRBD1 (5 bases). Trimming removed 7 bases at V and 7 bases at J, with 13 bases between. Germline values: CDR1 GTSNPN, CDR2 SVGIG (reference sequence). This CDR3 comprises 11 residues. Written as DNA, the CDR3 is TGTGCCTTAGGGACCGGTGTTGGCTACACCTTC. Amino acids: CALGTGVGYTF.

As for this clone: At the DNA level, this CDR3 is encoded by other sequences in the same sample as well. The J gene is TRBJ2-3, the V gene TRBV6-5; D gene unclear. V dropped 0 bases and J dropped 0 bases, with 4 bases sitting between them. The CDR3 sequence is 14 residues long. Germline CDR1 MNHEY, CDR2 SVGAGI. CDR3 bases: TGTGCCAGCAGTTACTCGCCCAGCACAGATACGCAGTATTTT. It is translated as CASSYSPSTDTQYF.